The TCR beta chain described here comes from a study of blood T cell repertoires in COVID-19. Looking at the study overall: T cells, B-cell-depleted T cells, or PBMCs supplied cDNA or gDNA.

Only in-frame clones appear in the TCRdb table, and some are missing; sequencing was by immunoSEQ multiplex PCR. The table records more than 150,000 clones, 85% to 90% of them present only once. Trimming at V came to 6 bases and at J to 2 bases, leaving 8 bases not matched to a gene. The CDR3 extends over 16 amino acids. Germline V gives CDR1 SNHLY, CDR2 FYNNEI. Material for sequencing was peripheral blood. The receptor was isolated from a woman aged 70-85 years with COVID-19, enrolled during active disease. The rearrangement uses TRBV2 and TRBJ2-5; TRBD1 aligns across 11 bases. The DNA for the CDR3 is TGTGCCAGCAGGGATAGGACAGGGGGCTTTCAAGAGACCCAGTACTTC. This codes for CASRDRTGGFQETQYF.